The 13 T cell receptor beta chains presented below share a single source sample, sequenced in a study of CD8+CD57+ T cells in acquired aplastic anemia. By flow cytometry, patients selected for sequencing had shown an expansion of CD8+CD57+ cells. Researchers used genomic DNA as the template to profile TCR beta VDJ and CDR3. TCRdb reprocessed the reads with MiXCR, giving one entry per CDR3 protein. The data contain approximately 180,000 distinct CDR3 sequences, 40% to 55% of them seen just once; the ten biggest clones take up approximately 1%. The sample taken for sequencing was sorted CD4+, CD8+, or CD8+CD57+ T cells (not recorded which) from PBMCs. These receptors were taken from a human donor with aplastic anemia.

With respect to this clonotype: A much more abundant neighbour one base away suggests this may be a read error. The V call is TRBV11-2, the J call TRBJ1-1; 8 positions agree with TRBD1. V gave up 6 bases and J gave up 3 bases; unmatched junction bases: 6. The V gene's germline CDR1 is SGHAT and CDR2 FQNNGV. The CDR3 has 14 residues. The CDR3 reads CASSLTTGDTEAFF. CDR3 nucleotide sequence: TGTGCCAGCAGTCTTACGACAGGGGACACTGAAGCTTTCTTT.

J is TRBJ2-5 and V is TRBV24-1, with D perhaps TRBD2 (6 bases). Trimming shortened V by 4 bases and J by 4 bases, and 15 bases separated the two germline ends. From germline, CDR1 is KGHDR and CDR2 SFDVKD. This CDR3 contains 15 residues. Here the CDR3 reads CATSDSSRGSETQYF. CDR3 nucleotide sequence: TGTGCCACCAGTGACTCATCCCGGGGGTCAGAGACCCAGTACTTC.

V gene TRBV5-6 combines with J gene TRBJ2-5; weak D call: TRBD1 (5 bases). In germline, CDR1 is SGHDT, CDR2 YYEEEE. V was clipped by 6 bases and J by 3 bases, with 15 bases between them. The CDR3 totals 14 residues. CDR3 DNA sequence: TGTGCCAGCACCGGTTCTCCCAGGGAAGAGACCCAGTACTTC. It codes for CASTGSPREETQYF.

Points on this clonotype: This may stem from a read error, because a much larger clone lies one nucleotide away. The CDR3 loop reads CASSFPRAPEQFF. CDR3 bases: TGTGCCAGCAGTTTCCCCAGGGCCCCTGAGCAGTTCTTC. The chain carries TRBV28 and TRBJ2-1, with a possible D match to TRBD1 (5 bases). Trimming cost V 3 bases and J 9 bases, with 12 bases left between them. The CDR3 has 13 amino acids. Germline loops: CDR1 MDHEN, CDR2 SYDVKM. The variable domain in full, with the rest retrieved from reference TRBV28 and TRBJ2-1, is DVKVTQSSRYLVKRTGEKVFLECVQDMDHENMFWYRQDPGLGLRLIYFSYDVKMKEKGDIPEGYSVSREKKERFSLILESASTNQTSMYLCASSFPRAPEQFFGPGTRLTVL.

In its sample, this clonotype was seen many times. V usage is TRBV7-2 and J usage is TRBJ2-7; a possible D gene is TRBD1 (6 bases). The CDR3 consists of 15 residues. CDR1 is SGHTA and CDR2 is FQGNSA in the germline V gene. V was shortened by 5 bases and J by 1 base, with 15 bases between the two germline ends. The CDR3 loop reads CASSLGGSRSYEQYF. The CDR3 nucleotides read TGTGCCAGCAGCCTAGGGGGATCCCGTTCCTACGAGCAGTACTTC.

Many counts were recorded for this clonotype. The V and J genes are TRBV7-9 and TRBJ1-6; D is perhaps TRBD1 (5 bases). V was shortened by 5 bases and J by 4 bases, with 6 bases between the two germline ends. Germline V lookup: CDR1 SEHNR, CDR2 FQNEAQ (reference sequence). The CDR3 has 13 residues. The chain's CDR3 is CASSRGYNSPLHF. CDR3 sequence (DNA): TGTGCCAGCAGCCGGGGGTATAATTCACCCCTCCACTTT.

CDR3 region: CASSYGTGSSYEQYF. The CDR3 DNA is TGTGCCAGCAGTTACGGGACAGGGAGCTCCTACGAGCAGTACTTC. J is TRBJ2-7 and V is TRBV6-2 or TRBV6-3; 9 bases align to TRBD1. The CDR3 sequence is 15 residues long. Losses at the gene ends were 2 bases for V and 0 bases for J; bases not matched to a gene: 2. In germline, CDR1 is MNHEY, CDR2 SVGEGT.

J is TRBJ2-6 and V is TRBV4-1; TRBD1 agrees at 7 bases. CDR1 is MGHRA, CDR2 YSYEKL, per germline. The CDR3 length is 17 residues. The V gene end was trimmed by 1 base and the J gene end by 1 base; junction bases not matched to a gene: 4. CDR3 sequence reads: CASSQAGGMSGANVLTF. The CDR3 DNA sequence: TGCGCCAGCAGCCAAGCAGGGGGTATGTCTGGGGCCAACGTCCTGACTTTC.

This clonotype was detected many times. V is TRBV7-6 and J is TRBJ1-1; D remains ambiguous. The ends were cut back, 5 bases at V and 4 bases at J, with 8 bases in the middle. The CDR3 loop spans 12 amino acids. From germline, CDR1 is SGHVS and CDR2 FNYEAQ. The CDR3: CASSRSGTEAFF. CDR3 nucleotides: TGTGCCAGCAGCCGAAGCGGCACTGAAGCTTTCTTT.

About this clonotype: A much larger clonotype is one base distant, so this may be a read error. The chain is built from TRBV6-4 and TRBJ2-7; TRBD1 agrees at 12 bases. CDR1 and CDR2 from the germline V gene are MRHNA and SNTAGT. CDR3 length: 18 amino acids. The CDR3, as DNA: TGTGCCGGCAGTGACGGTGCCTGGGGACAGGGGGCCCCCTACGAGCAGTACTTC. The encoded protein is CAGSDGAWGQGAPYEQYF.

V is TRBV10-3 and J is TRBJ2-7, with D possibly TRBD1 on 6 matching bases. Trimming cost V 3 bases and J 6 bases, with 12 bases left between them. The CDR3 sequence is 13 residues long. The germline V gene has CDR1 ENHRY and CDR2 SYGVKD. The chain's CDR3 is CAISDRGSVEQYF. In DNA, the CDR3 is TGTGCCATCAGTGACAGGGGCAGCGTCGAGCAGTACTTC.

This clonotype was seen at least ten times. This chain connects TRBV20-1 to TRBJ2-1; 11 nucleotides match TRBD2. The germline gives CDR1 DFQATT, CDR2 SNEGSKA (reference sequence). This CDR3 is 14 amino acids long. J gave up 7 bases and V 0 bases, and 2 bases lay outside the gene matches. CDR3 in amino acids: CSARDSGGVNEQFF. Written as DNA, the CDR3 is TGCAGTGCTAGAGATAGCGGGGGGGTAAATGAGCAGTTCTTC.

This rearrangement joins TRBV5-4 to TRBJ2-5; 8 bases map to TRBD1. CDR1 is SGHNT and CDR2 is YYREEE in the germline V gene (reference sequence). CDR3 size: 14 residues. V shed 5 bases and J 1 base; nucleotides not matched to a gene: 4. CDR3 DNA: TGTGCCAGCAGACCCGGGACAGGCCAAGAGACCCAGTACTTC. Amino acids: CASRPGTGQETQYF.